This paragraph reports one TCR beta chain. The antigen remains undetermined. Profiling relied on immunoSEQ multiplex PCR, and the TCRdb table lists in-frame clones only, not all of them. The data contain around 70,000 clones, 90% to 95% of them singletons. This sample stems from a study of cytomegalovirus exposure and HLA in healthy donors. Study as a whole: The 130 or so validation repertoires and the approximately 640 first-cohort repertoires shared a platform, a later analysis reported.

Study-wide results and limits: The tendency of first-cohort TCR clusters to co-occur in the roughly 120 validation repertoires was identified by a subsequent analysis. The classifier reportedly diagnosed cytomegalovirus status with high specificity and sensitivity.

This CDR3 is 13 amino acids long. Germline V gene sequence: CDR1 ENHRY, CDR2 SYGVKD. V was clipped by 11 bases and J by 5 bases; unmatched bases: 8. Material: PBMCs. The chain uses TRBV10-3 and TRBJ2-7, with 11 bases aligning to TRBD1. This TCR was recovered from a man younger than 30 in good health and CMV-seropositive. CDR3 coding DNA: TGTGCCTGGGGGGACAGGGGGTCTGACGAGCAGTACTTC. Translated: CAWGDRGSDEQYF.